The following is a T cell receptor (beta chain) sequence with its context. Ten or more counts support this clonotype. Its antigen is unknown. Per-base quality was not reported, and no clone a single base away is much larger than it. These data are taken from a study of CD8+CD57+ T cells in acquired aplastic anemia (dated by TCRdb to 2016 to 2018). Notes on the research overall: Extracted DNA from sorted CD4+ and CD8+ cells averaged approximately 3 ug, ranging from about 0.19 to 30 ug. CD8+CD57+ expansion was defined as frequency above the mean frequency observed in healthy subjects.

Expansion of CD8+CD57+ cells had been shown by flow cytometry in the patients chosen for sequencing. Severe acquired aplastic anemia was diagnosed in all patients according to International Study of Aplastic Anemia and Agranulocytosis and Camitta criteria. No therapy had been received by the patients at the time of blood sampling. In the study, sorted CD4+ and CD8+ blood T cells from patients with severe aplastic anemia and from healthy subjects underwent deep sequencing of TCR repertoires. Patients were enrolled in the USA under clinicaltrials.gov protocols 00001620, 01623167, 00001397, 00071045, 00081523 and 00961064. Ficoll-Paque density gradient centrifugation was used to isolate peripheral blood mononuclear cells. CD4+ and CD8+ T cells were sorted by FACS or magnetic beads before DNA extraction. What the work shows at the level of the full study, not this receptor alone: Roughly 31 CD8+ CDR3 sequences were shared between patients and controls but appeared highly expressed in patients and within their immunodominant clones. Patients and healthy controls showed no significant difference in CD8+ Simpson's diversity (P=0.060).

Genomic DNA was used as template for profiling of TCR beta VDJ combinations and CDR3 sequences. TCR repertoire sequencing was run on an Illumina HiSeq 2000. As for the authors' bioinformatics: Repertoire assessment relied on Simpson's diversity index, CDR3 size and DJ length profiles, and TRBV/TRBJ rearrangement plots. Whichever DNA sequence was most abundant in the deep sequencing data was defined as the immunodominant clone. CDR3 amino acid sequences were screened for sharing across subjects and compared with published repertoires and the VDJdb database. TCRdb passed the public sequencing reads through fastp at Q25 and MiXCR, retaining productive beta sequences. Identical CDR3 proteins give one entry, which carries the most common genes and DNA. The authors' filters were not applied to this entry. In all, the sample holds about 200,000 distinct CDR3 sequences, and roughly two thirds of those were seen once. The top ten clones comprise roughly 61% of the sample.

Sequences were obtained from sorted CD4+, CD8+, or CD8+CD57+ T cells (not recorded which) from PBMCs. The receptor was derived from a human donor with aplastic anemia.

CDR3 loop: CASSQDDPRWGELFF. The DNA is TGCGCCAGCAGCCAAGATGATCCCAGGTGGGGGGAGCTGTTTTTT. The chain couples TRBV4-1 to TRBJ2-2; a confident D gene designation cannot be given. The CDR3 numbers 15 residues from cysteine through phenylalanine. The only DNA kept is the CDR3, 45 bases in frame from the first base. Relative to germline, V is 0 bases shorter and J is 8 bases shorter, with 13 bases between their ends. From the germline V gene, CDR1 is MGHRA and CDR2 is YSYEKL.